This T cell receptor beta chain was found in a study of T cell responses to AZD1222 COVID-19 vaccine. Overall study findings and caveats: Clonal diversity may have been underestimated in mostly white British donors. Just a handful of AZD1222 recipients were seropositive at baseline. CD4 TCRs linked to vaccination spanned spike, dominating at 160-218 and 743-854.

Assay used: immunoSEQ multiplex PCR; TCRdb lists only in-frame clones, some missing. Of about 150,000 clones listed, approximately 90% are singletons. In regard to this clone: Its specificity is not known.

The V and J ends lost 5 bases and 6 bases, in that order; junction bases with no gene match: 5. The CDR3 is made up of 14 amino acids. Per germline, CDR1 SGHTA and CDR2 FQGNSA. The chain joins TRBV7-2 to TRBJ2-2; 8 bases match TRBD2. The receptor was derived from an adult in good health. The material was peripheral blood, obtained on day 0 of AZD1222 vaccination. CDR3 bases: TGTGCCAGCAGCCAGACTAGCGTTGCCGGGGAGCTGTTTTTT. Its translation: CASSQTSVAGELFF.